Included here is one T cell receptor (beta chain) sequence, with context. The data were taken from a study of radiotherapy plus CTLA-4 blockade in lung cancer. Study at large: Overall, approximately 19% of patients showed an objective response, while 25% to 40% attained disease control.

The length of the CDR3 is 13 residues. V was pared by 3 bases and J by 3 bases, with 9 bases between. In germline, CDR1 is SGHAT, CDR2 FQNNGV. The assay was immunoSEQ multiplex PCR, and TCRdb's table has in-frame clones only and misses some. The sample has 80,000 to 95,000 clones, roughly 87% seen once. This TCR came from a human donor with non-small cell lung cancer who had stable disease on radiotherapy plus ipilimumab. The chain couples TRBV11-2 to TRBJ2-7; D gene uncertain. The sequenced sample was peripheral blood, obtained from a patient treated with radiotherapy plus ipilimumab. The CDR3 is CASSFRVFYEQYF. CDR3 nucleotide sequence: TGTGCCAGCAGCTTTCGGGTATTCTACGAGCAGTACTTC.